The present T cell receptor beta chain was sequenced within a study of blood T cells in healthy people across ages. The use of a sample-barcoded 5' primer and a J-beta primer mix characterized a second PCR of about 6 to 12 cycles. A 12-random-nucleotide template-switch adaptor tagged each cDNA molecule. One entry per CDR3 protein, called by TCRdb with MiXCR from the 5' RACE reads. The table has roughly 1.7 million distinct CDR3 sequences, around 36% seen once. This clonotype was seen many times. Its antigen is unknown. The V and J ends lost 0 bases and 4 bases respectively, with 9 bases between them. The CDR3 totals 14 residues. Germline values: CDR1 SGHKS, CDR2 YYEKEE (reference sequence). General study points: Donor CMV status, an unknown factor, possibly confounded changes in expanded clonotypes. More naive CD4+ cells and higher diversity were found in long-lived than in aged donors. Unsorted PBMCs prevented conclusive naive versus antigen-experienced comparison.

The gene calls are TRBV5-5 and TRBJ2-3; D not resolved. The source material was blood. This TCR came from a woman aged 30 to 39 in good health. The DNA for the CDR3 is TGTGCCAGCAGCTTGGCCCCGGCCTCAGATACGCAGTATTTT. This encodes CASSLAPASDTQYF.